The rows below give T cell receptor beta chains drawn from one sample of a study of CD8 T cells in Susac syndrome. One entry per CDR3 protein, called by TCRdb with MiXCR from the immunoSEQ multiplex PCR reads. The repertoire consists of 400,000 or so distinct CDR3 sequences, with 75% to 90% occurring once and the leading ten covering around 0.12%. Sequencing used CD8+ T cells from PBMCs. The receptors derive from a human donor with multiple sclerosis. CDR3s include the opening cysteine and the closing phenylalanine or tryptophan. The D gene is left open where the match is weak. Clone size, where shown, is once, few, many, or a class for clones that have expanded.

d_gene	abundance	v_gene	j_gene	CDR3nt	CDR3aa
NA	NA	TRBV21-1	TRBJ1-6	TGTGCCAGCAGCAAAGGAGATCTCACGCATGAGAATTCACCCCTCCACTTT	CASSKGDLTHENSPLHF
TRBD2	NA	TRBV27	TRBJ2-2	TGTGCCAGCAATAGCGGGACCACCTTGGGCACCGGGGAGCTGTTTTTT	CASNSGTTLGTGELFF
TRBD2	NA	TRBV28	TRBJ2-7	TGTGCCAGCAGTTTACTAGCGGGAGGGCCCGAGCAGTACTTC	CASSLLAGGPEQYF
TRBD1	NA	TRBV28	TRBJ1-5	TGTGCCAGCAGTTTAGTCGTGGGGACAGGGGATTATCAGCCCCAGCATTTT	CASSLVVGTGDYQPQHF
NA	NA	TRBV27	TRBJ1-1	TGTGCCAGCAGTTTAGGGTTCTCTAGCCCTGAAGCTTTCTTT	CASSLGFSSPEAFF
NA	NA	TRBV5-6	TRBJ2-1	TGTGCCAGCAGCCCACTAGATAGCGGCCAATACAATGAGCAGTTCTTC	CASSPLDSGQYNEQFF
TRBD2	NA	TRBV19	TRBJ2-3	TGTGCCAGTAGTTGGGAGACTAGCGGCACAGATACGCAGTATTTT	CASSWETSGTDTQYF
TRBD1	few	TRBV7-3	TRBJ2-7	TGTGCCAGCAGCCCAGAGAAGGGGGGACAGGGTGCCCACGAGCAGTACTTC	CASSPEKGGQGAHEQYF
TRBD2	NA	TRBV6-2/TRBV6-3	TRBJ2-1	TGTGCCAGCAGTTTCCTTCCGGGAGGCAGTACTGAGCAGTTCTTC	CASSFLPGGSTEQFF
NA	NA	TRBV3-1	TRBJ2-1	TGTGCCAGCAGCCAAGACAGTCTTGAGCAGTTCTTC	CASSQDSLEQFF
NA	NA	TRBV12-3/TRBV12-4	TRBJ2-2	TGTGCCAGCAGCCCCCGCGCGGGATACACCGGGGAGCTGTTTTTT	CASSPRAGYTGELFF
NA	NA	TRBV30	TRBJ1-1	TGTGCCTGGGAGCCGAACGGGGCTGAAGCTTTCTTT	CAWEPNGAEAFF
NA	NA	TRBV27	TRBJ2-1	TGTGCCAGCAGTCCGTTCGAGGGAGGCTCCTACAATGAGCAGTTCTTC	CASSPFEGGSYNEQFF
NA	NA	TRBV4-1	TRBJ2-5	TGCGCCAGCAGCCCTGGGGCATTCCAAGAGACCCAGTACTTC	CASSPGAFQETQYF
NA	few	TRBV4-1	TRBJ1-1	TGTGCCAGCAGCCAAGATCCAGGGCTGAACACTGAAGCTTTCTTT	CASSQDPGLNTEAFF
NA	NA	TRBV20-1	TRBJ1-1	TGCAGTGCTAAAGAGGTGAGGGTGGCTTTCTTT	CSAKEVRVAFF
TRBD1	once	TRBV4-1	TRBJ1-1	TGCGCCAGCAGCCAAGATGCGGGACAGGGAGATTACACTGAAGCTTTCTTT	CASSQDAGQGDYTEAFF
TRBD2	NA	TRBV20-1	TRBJ2-1	TGCAGTGCTAACGTCAACCCTGGACTAGCGGGAGCGGATGAGCAGTTCTTC	CSANVNPGLAGADEQFF